This passage covers 3 T cell receptor beta chains from one sample sequenced in a study of blood T cell repertoires in COVID-19. TCRdb's table, derived via immunoSEQ multiplex PCR, lists solely in-frame clones and lacks some. The table includes a few hundred thousand clones, roughly 87% detected once. Source material: PBMCs or T cells enriched from blood (not recorded which). The receptors stem from a woman younger than 35 who had recovered from COVID-19.

The chain has TRBV6-2 or TRBV6-3 and TRBJ1-3; no clear D. Between the trimmed V and J ends, which lost 5 bases and 0 bases, there was a span of 17 bases. Per germline, CDR1 MNHEY and CDR2 SVGEGT. There are 17 residues in the CDR3. CDR3 region: CASSQRLDWSSGNTIYF. Here the CDR3 DNA reads TGTGCCAGCAGTCAAAGACTTGACTGGAGCTCTGGAAACACCATATATTTT.

V is TRBV9 and J is TRBJ1-6; D not resolved. V was shortened by 0 bases and J by 7 bases, with 8 bases between the two germline ends. Looked up from germline, CDR1 is SGDLS and CDR2 is YYNGEE. The CDR3 has 14 residues. The CDR3 bases are TGTGCCAGCAGCGTAGGGGCGGGGAATTCACCCCTCCACTTT. As protein: CASSVGAGNSPLHF.

The chain has TRBV11-2 and TRBJ1-1; TRBD1 agrees at 10 bases. Germline loops: CDR1 SGHAT, CDR2 FQNNGV. With 5 bases clipped from V and 5 bases from J, the junction kept 8 bases outside the gene matches. CDR3 size: 15 residues. The CDR3 protein is CASSAPTGGFTEAFF. The CDR3 DNA follows: TGTGCCAGCAGCGCACCGACAGGGGGCTTTACTGAAGCTTTCTTT.